The present T cell receptor beta chain was sequenced within a study of vaccination and CD4 T cells after COVID-19. The Oncomine TCR Beta short-read assay was applied to DNA of cultured CD4+ T cells. TCRdb re-analysed the PCR reads in MiXCR, keeping a single row per CDR3 protein. The sample shows roughly 13,000 distinct CDR3 sequences, roughly 58% of them seen only once. This sample's treatment: roughly 11-day PBMC culture with coronavirus spike peptide pools or control peptides (ViraFEST assay). The ViraFEST method relied on peptide pools to expand antigen-specific T cells, followed by TCR sequencing. General study results and limits: Detection of a median roughly 83% of reactive clones in convalescent patients was confined to the period after vaccination.

Remarks on this clonotype: The antigen is not known.

CDR1 is LNHDA, CDR2 SQIVND, per germline (reference sequence). The length of the CDR3 is 13 residues. V lost 6 bases and J lost 8, with 13 bases in between. The chain carries TRBV19 and TRBJ1-4; D is unclear. The sequenced sample was CD4+ T cells from blood, cultured in vitro. This TCR came from a human donor who had recovered from COVID-19. The DNA of the CDR3 is TGTGCCAGTAGGGGTTCAGTAGGCGAAAAACTGTTTTTT. Translation: CASRGSVGEKLFF.